Below, one T cell receptor (beta chain) is given with its context. The sample originates from a study of blood T cell repertoires in COVID-19. Study-wide background: Italy, Spain and the United States were the sources of the convalescent and acute COVID-19 samples. Sample material is recorded as cDNA or gDNA derived from T cells, B-cell-depleted T cells, or PBMCs.

The V end lost 7 bases, the J end lost 5 bases, and 18 bases lay between the germline ends. In germline, CDR1 is LNHDA, CDR2 SQIVND (reference sequence). The CDR3 length is 15 residues. In the source study's methods: Nucleated cell number was recorded as an estimate derived from reference gene primer amplification. Clones were sequenced by immunoSEQ multiplex PCR, and TCRdb holds only the in-frame ones, with some missing. The V and J calls and clone size come from that table; D and trimming were worked out from the DNA. The profile shows some 380,000 clones, approximately 77% of them singletons. The sequencing sample was made of peripheral blood. The gene calls are TRBV19 and TRBJ1-5; D possibly corresponds to TRBD1 (6 bases). This clonotype was obtained from a human donor with acute or convalescent COVID-19. The donor label of this sample is uncertain. CDR3 nucleotide sequence: TGTGCCAGTACAACCTGGGGGGGCCCTCATCAGCCCCAGCATTTT. This translates into CASTTWGGPHQPQHF.